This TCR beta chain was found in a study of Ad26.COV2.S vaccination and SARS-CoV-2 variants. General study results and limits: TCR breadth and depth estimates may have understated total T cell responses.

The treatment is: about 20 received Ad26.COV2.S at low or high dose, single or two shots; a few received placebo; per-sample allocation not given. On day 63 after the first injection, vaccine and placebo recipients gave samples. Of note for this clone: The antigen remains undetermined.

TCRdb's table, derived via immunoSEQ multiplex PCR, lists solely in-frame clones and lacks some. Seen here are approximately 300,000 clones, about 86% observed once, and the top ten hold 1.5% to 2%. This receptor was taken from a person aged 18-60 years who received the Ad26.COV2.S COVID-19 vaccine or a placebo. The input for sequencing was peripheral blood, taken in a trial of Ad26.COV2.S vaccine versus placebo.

The CDR3 nucleotides read TGCGCCAGCAGCCCCTCGAGGAGCACAGATACGCAGTATTTT. Translated: CASSPSRSTDTQYF. The chain has TRBV5-1 and TRBJ2-3; D not certain. This CDR3 has 14 residues. V was pared by 4 bases and J by 0 bases, with 9 bases between. The germline V gene encodes CDR1 SGHRS and CDR2 YFSETQ.